A single sample gave rise to the 22 T cell receptor beta chains below, sequenced in a study of blood T cells in healthy people across ages. With a J-beta primer mix and a sample-barcoded 5' primer, a second PCR ran 7 to 11 cycles. TCRdb fed the 5' RACE reads into MiXCR, producing one record per CDR3 protein. The table records over 550,000 distinct CDR3 sequences, about 30% of them present only once. The sequenced material came from blood. The receptors were sampled from a woman at least 80 years old in good health.

V usage is TRBV20-1 and J usage is TRBJ2-7; TRBD1 is a possible D gene (6 bases). Germline V gene sequence: CDR1 DFQATT, CDR2 SNEGSKA (reference sequence). This CDR3 is 14 amino acids long. Trimming stripped 6 bases from V and 2 bases from J, with 17 bases between. CDR3 amino acids: CSARGRENTYEQYF. CDR3 coding DNA: TGCAGTGCCAGGGGCCGGGAAAATACCTACGAGCAGTACTTC.

As concerns this clonotype: An end of the junction does not agree with germline; a read error may underlie this. The chain joins TRBV7-3 to TRBJ1-1; no definite D call. This CDR3 has 13 amino acids. CDR1 and CDR2 (germline): SGHTA, FQGTGA. The CDR3 DNA follows: TGTGTCAGCAGCTTAGGGCCCCACACTCAAGATTTCTTT. It translates to CVSSLGPHTQDFF.

V is TRBV5-1 and J is TRBJ1-4; 7 bases fit TRBD1. The junction had 8 bases not matched to a gene; V was cut back by 4 bases and J by 5 bases. From germline, CDR1 is SGHRS and CDR2 YFSETQ. This CDR3 has 15 residues. CDR3 DNA: TGCGCCAGCAGCAGGTCCGGGACAGAGAATGAAAAACTGTTTTTT. Protein: CASSRSGTENEKLFF.

Comment on this clonotype: A much larger clone lies a single base off, so this may be a read error. The gene calls are TRBV20-1 and TRBJ2-5; D call uncertain. The CDR3 is 14 amino acids. Germline V CDR1 and CDR2: DFQATT, SNEGSKA (reference sequence). The CDR3 spells CSARESGPQEAQYF. CDR3 nucleotides: TGCAGTGCTAGAGAGTCCGGGCCTCAAGAGGCCCAGTACTTC.

Details on this clonotype: A junction end diverges from the germline sequence, so it may reflect a read error. This rearrangement joins TRBV2 to TRBJ1-5, with 8 bases matching TRBD1. The CDR3 runs 16 residues. Germline CDR1 SNHLY, CDR2 FYNNEI. CDR3 coding DNA: TGTGCCGGCAGTGGGGAGGGGCAGGGGGCCGGTCAGCCCCAGCATTTT. It specifies CAGSGEGQGAGQPQHF. Together with reference TRBV2 and TRBJ1-5, the CDR3 gives the full variable domain: EPEVTQTPSHQVTQMGQEVILRCVPISNHLYFYWYRQILGQKVEFLVSFYNNEISEKSEIFDDQFSVERPDGSNFTLKIRSTKLEDSAMYFCAGSGEGQGAGQPQHFGDGTRLSIL.

This clonotype has a count of ten or more. The chain employs TRBV5-6 and TRBJ1-6, with D possibly being TRBD1 (5 bases). Germline V lookup: CDR1 SGHDT, CDR2 YYEEEE. The CDR3 extends over 14 amino acids. The V end lost 0 bases, the J end lost 10 bases, and 11 bases lay between the germline ends. DNA for the CDR3: TGTGCCAGCAGCTTGGTGCGGGACGGGTCACCCCTCCACTTT. The encoded protein is CASSLVRDGSPLHF.

Notes on this clonotype: At one boundary the junction diverges from the germline segment, which might be a read error. The V and J genes are TRBV5-1 and TRBJ2-2; a weak D match, TRBD2 (6 bases). The CDR3 loop spans 13 amino acids. Germline CDR1 is SGHRS and CDR2 is YFSETQ. The DNA for the CDR3 is TGCGCCAGCAGCTTGGGGGACCGCGGGGAGCGGTTTTTT. As protein: CASSLGDRGERFF.

The chain recombines TRBV30 with TRBJ1-5; possibly TRBD1 for D (6 bases). CDR1 is GTSNPN, CDR2 SVGIG, per germline (reference sequence). The CDR3 has 14 residues. The germline V and J ends were trimmed by 4 bases and 2 bases, with 12 bases remaining between them. The CDR3 loop reads CAWTQGIGNQPQHF. The CDR3 DNA is TGTGCCTGGACCCAGGGGATTGGCAATCAGCCCCAGCATTTT.

This clonotype has at least ten counts. V gene TRBV6-1 combines with J gene TRBJ2-7; 9 bases are a match to TRBD1. CDR1 is MNHNS, CDR2 SASEGT, per germline. V lost 4 bases and J lost 4; bases outside the gene matches: 8. This CDR3 is built from 15 residues. CDR3 region: CASSAWDREGYEQYF. CDR3 bases: TGTGCCAGCAGTGCCTGGGACAGGGAGGGGTACGAGCAGTACTTC.

The gene calls are TRBV20-1 and TRBJ2-3; D possibly corresponds to TRBD2 (5 bases). Looked up from germline, CDR1 is DFQATT and CDR2 is SNEGSKA (reference sequence). This CDR3 spans 12 amino acids. CDR3 sequence (DNA): TGCAGGGCTGCACGCGGGACAGATACGCAGTATTTT. This gives the protein CRAARGTDTQYF.

This clonotype was seen once. This may arise from a read error, as a much more abundant clone is one base away. The chain joins TRBV7-3 to TRBJ1-4; D not resolved. The CDR3 consists of 13 residues. Germline lookup yields CDR1 SGHTA and CDR2 FQGTGA. The DNA for the CDR3 is TGTGCCACCAGCTTACGGGCAGCCGAAAAACTGTTTTTT. Protein: CATSLRAAEKLFF.

V and J are TRBV7-8 and TRBJ1-5, with TRBD1 matching 8 bases. This CDR3 is built from 17 residues. The J segment lost 4 bases and the V segment lost 6 bases, leaving 14 bases of the junction unmatched. From germline, CDR1 is SGHVS and CDR2 FQNEAQ. The CDR3 nucleotides read TGTGCCAGCAGGAGGACAGGGAAAGGGGTCGGGAATCAGCCCCAGCATTTT. Its translation: CASRRTGKGVGNQPQHF.

This clonotype was detected many times. The chain is built from TRBV5-1 and TRBJ2-7, with D perhaps assigned TRBD1 or TRBD2 (5 bases each). Trimming took 0 bases from V and 3 from J, leaving 16 bases between them. Germline V gene data show CDR1 as SGHRS and CDR2 as YFSETQ. The CDR3 has 16 residues. CDR3 sequence: CASSLGGTRILYEQYF. The CDR3 nucleotides are TGCGCCAGCAGCTTGGGAGGGACCAGGATCCTCTACGAGCAGTACTTC.

On this clonotype itself: Since a much larger clone is just one base distant, this may be a read error. This chain joins TRBV6-1 and TRBJ2-1, with D uncertain. Germline V gene lookup returns CDR1 MNHNS and CDR2 SASEGT. V lost 2 bases and J lost 10, with 15 bases in between. This CDR3 contains 14 residues. Written as DNA, the CDR3 is TGTGCCAGCAGTGAAAACATCTACCCCTACGAGCAGTTCTTC. Its translation: CASSENIYPYEQFF.

As regards this clonotype: Just one base apart from a much larger clone, this may be a read error. The gene calls are TRBV6-1 and TRBJ2-3; 7 bases are a match to TRBD1. CDR1 MNHNS and CDR2 SASEGT come from the germline V gene. The CDR3 has 16 residues. After removal of 2 bases from V and 0 bases from J, the junction contained 5 bases not matched to a gene. CDR3 nucleotides: TGTGCCAGCAGTGAAACAGGGGTTATAAGCACAGATACGCAGTATTTT. The encoded protein is CASSETGVISTDTQYF.

Ten or more counts support this clonotype. The chain employs TRBV5-1 and TRBJ2-7; 9 bases are a match to TRBD1. The CDR3 runs to 15 residues. Germline V gene sequence: CDR1 SGHRS, CDR2 YFSETQ. Unmatched junction bases numbered 8, after V lost 4 bases and J lost 3 bases. The CDR3 protein is CASSMGGTGYYEQYF. The CDR3 DNA reads TGCGCCAGCAGCATGGGCGGGACAGGGTACTACGAGCAGTACTTC. Supplemented by reference TRBV5-1 and TRBJ2-7, the full variable domain reads KAGVTQTPRYLIKTRGQQVTLSCSPISGHRSVSWYQQTPGQGLQFLFEYFSETQRNKGNFPGRFSGRQFSNSRSEMNVSTLELGDSALYLCASSMGGTGYYEQYFGPGTRLTVT.

This clonotype was observed a handful of times. The V call is TRBV7-2, the J call TRBJ2-2; D assignment may be TRBD1 or TRBD2 (6 bases each). V was clipped by 5 bases and J by 5 bases, with 12 bases between them. Germline-derived CDR1 and CDR2 are SGHTA and FQGNSA. The CDR3 is made up of 14 amino acids. The CDR3 DNA reads as TGTGCCAGCAGCGTGCAGGGGAGGACCGGGGAGCTGTTTTTT. This gives the protein CASSVQGRTGELFF.

This clonotype was counted between two and nine times. The chain carries TRBV7-3 and TRBJ2-2; D is undetermined. The CDR3 contains 14 residues. Trimming pared 4 bases from V and 0 bases from J, leaving 6 bases between. The germline gives CDR1 SGHTA, CDR2 FQGTGA. This CDR3 is CASSSGSNTGELFF. The CDR3 bases are TGTGCCAGCAGCTCCGGCTCGAACACCGGGGAGCTGTTTTTT. Full variable domain (rest looked up from reference TRBV7-3 and TRBJ2-2): GAGVSQTPSNKVTEKGKYVELRCDPISGHTALYWYRQSLGQGPEFLIYFQGTGAADDSGLPNDRFFAVRPEGSVSTLKIQRTERGDSAVYLCASSSGSNTGELFFGEGSRLTVL.

Comment on this clonotype: A read error may be the cause here, since a much bigger clone is one base away. The J gene is TRBJ1-1, the V gene TRBV5-1, with D unresolved. Germline-derived CDR1 and CDR2 are SGHRS and YFSETQ. The CDR3 runs to 13 residues. The CDR3 protein is CASSDLMNTETFF. CDR3 in DNA: TGCGCCAGCAGCGATCTGATGAACACTGAAACTTTCTTT.

This clonotype was seen a handful of times. The V call is TRBV5-6, the J call TRBJ2-5, with D perhaps TRBD1 (5 bases). The V gene lost 2 bases and the J gene lost 0 bases, with 14 bases spanning the gap. This CDR3 has 16 amino acids. Per the germline V gene, CDR1 is SGHDT and CDR2 is YYEEEE. This CDR3 reads CASSFPRVLYQETQYF. The CDR3 nucleotides read TGTGCCAGCAGCTTCCCCAGGGTGTTATACCAAGAGACCCAGTACTTC.

In this sample, this clonotype turned up many times. This sequence joins TRBV6-5 and TRBJ1-5; D is unresolved. The CDR3 loop spans 13 amino acids. Germline CDR1 is MNHEY and CDR2 is SVGAGI. V lost 2 bases and J 7 bases, leaving 9 bases between the germline ends. Written as DNA, the CDR3 is TGTGCCAGCAGTTACGGAAGGGCCCAGCCCCAGCATTTT. It encodes CASSYGRAQPQHF.

The V call is TRBV6-2 or TRBV6-3, the J call TRBJ1-2, with 9 bases matching TRBD1. The V gene end was trimmed by 6 bases and the J gene end by 0 bases; junction bases not matched to a gene: 8. The CDR3 covers 16 residues. Germline CDR1 and CDR2: MNHEY and SVGEGT. The CDR3 DNA reads as TGTGCCAGCAGCCACCGGACAGGGGTGGCTAACTATGGCTACACCTTC. As protein: CASSHRTGVANYGYTF.